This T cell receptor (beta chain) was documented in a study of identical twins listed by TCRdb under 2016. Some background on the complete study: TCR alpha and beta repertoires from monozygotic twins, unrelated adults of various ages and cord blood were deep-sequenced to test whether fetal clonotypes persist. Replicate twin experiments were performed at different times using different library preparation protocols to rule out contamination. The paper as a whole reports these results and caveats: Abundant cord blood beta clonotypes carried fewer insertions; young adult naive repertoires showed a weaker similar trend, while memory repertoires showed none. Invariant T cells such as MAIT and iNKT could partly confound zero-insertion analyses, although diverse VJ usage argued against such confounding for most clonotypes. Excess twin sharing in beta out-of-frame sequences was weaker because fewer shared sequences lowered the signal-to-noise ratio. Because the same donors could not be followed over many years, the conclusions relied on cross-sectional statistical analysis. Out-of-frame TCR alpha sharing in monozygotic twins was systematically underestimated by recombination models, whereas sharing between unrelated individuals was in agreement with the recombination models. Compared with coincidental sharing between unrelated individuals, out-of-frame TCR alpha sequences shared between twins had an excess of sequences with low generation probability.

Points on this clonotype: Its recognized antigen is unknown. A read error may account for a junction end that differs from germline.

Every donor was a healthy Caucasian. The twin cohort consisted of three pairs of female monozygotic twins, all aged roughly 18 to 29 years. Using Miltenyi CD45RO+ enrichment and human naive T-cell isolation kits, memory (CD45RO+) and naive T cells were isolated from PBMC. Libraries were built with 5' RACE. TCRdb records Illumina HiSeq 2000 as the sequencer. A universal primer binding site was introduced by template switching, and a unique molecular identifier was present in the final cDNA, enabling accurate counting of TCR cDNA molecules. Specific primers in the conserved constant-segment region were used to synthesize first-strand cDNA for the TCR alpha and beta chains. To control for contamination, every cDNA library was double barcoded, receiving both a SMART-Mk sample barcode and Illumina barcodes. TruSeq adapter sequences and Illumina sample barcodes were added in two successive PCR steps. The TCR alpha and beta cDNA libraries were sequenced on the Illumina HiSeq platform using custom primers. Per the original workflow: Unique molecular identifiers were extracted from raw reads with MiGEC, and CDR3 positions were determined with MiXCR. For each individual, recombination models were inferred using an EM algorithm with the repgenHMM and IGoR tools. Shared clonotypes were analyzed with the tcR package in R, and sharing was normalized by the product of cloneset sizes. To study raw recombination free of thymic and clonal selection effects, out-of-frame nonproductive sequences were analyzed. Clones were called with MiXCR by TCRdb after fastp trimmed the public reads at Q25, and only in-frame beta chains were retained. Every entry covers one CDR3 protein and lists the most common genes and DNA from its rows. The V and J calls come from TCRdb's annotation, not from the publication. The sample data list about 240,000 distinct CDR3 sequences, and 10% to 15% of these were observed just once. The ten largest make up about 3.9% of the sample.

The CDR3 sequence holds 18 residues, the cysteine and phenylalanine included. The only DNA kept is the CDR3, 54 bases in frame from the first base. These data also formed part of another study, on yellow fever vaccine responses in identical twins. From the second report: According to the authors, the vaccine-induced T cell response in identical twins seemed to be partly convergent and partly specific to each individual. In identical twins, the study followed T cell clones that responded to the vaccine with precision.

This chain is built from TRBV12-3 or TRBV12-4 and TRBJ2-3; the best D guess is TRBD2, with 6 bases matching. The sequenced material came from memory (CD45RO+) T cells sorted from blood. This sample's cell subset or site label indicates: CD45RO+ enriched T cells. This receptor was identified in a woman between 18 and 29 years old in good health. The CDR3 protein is CACSFPSRLGGSTDTQYF. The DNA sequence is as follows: TGTGCCTGCAGTTTCCCCTCACGACTAGGTGGAAGCACAGATACGCAGTATTTT.